One sample yielded the 18 T cell receptor beta chains listed below, sequenced in a study of lymphopenia after photon versus proton radiotherapy. The protocol was immunoSEQ multiplex PCR, while the TCRdb copy is restricted to in-frame clones and leaves out a portion. The sample consists of about 68,000 clones, approximately 90% of them appearing once. The sequencing used peripheral blood, collected from a patient treated with photon-based radiotherapy. The receptors come from a woman in her 70s with pancreatic cancer.

This chain links TRBV7-6 with TRBJ2-2, with unresolved D. Trimming pared 4 bases from V and 7 bases from J, leaving 4 bases between. CDR1 is SGHVS, CDR2 FNYEAQ, per germline. This CDR3 spans 11 amino acids. The CDR3 bases are TGTGCCAGCAGCTCGCACGGGGAGCTGTTTTTT. As protein: CASSSHGELFF.

This clone appeared once. The V gene is TRBV9, the J gene TRBJ1-3, with unresolved D. V gave up 0 bases and J gave up 2 bases, with 9 bases separating them. CDR3 size: 15 residues. Germline-derived CDR1 and CDR2 are SGDLS and YYNGEE. In DNA form, the CDR3 reads TGTGCCAGCAGCGTAGGGACTGCCACTGGAAACACCATATATTTT. Protein sequence: CASSVGTATGNTIYF.

V is TRBV7-2 and J is TRBJ1-2, with TRBD1 matching 8 bases. The CDR3 has 15 amino acids. In germline, CDR1 is SGHTA, CDR2 FQGNSA. V trimming: 3 bases; J trimming: 2 bases; junction bases outside the gene matches: 5. Here the CDR3 DNA reads TGTGCCAGCAGCTTCGGACAGGGCCGGAACTATGGCTACACCTTC. Translation: CASSFGQGRNYGYTF.

This clone was detected only a few times. This chain links TRBV7-2 with TRBJ2-2, with D perhaps TRBD2 (7 bases). CDR3 length: 18 amino acids. V gave up 0 bases and J gave up 0 bases, with 14 bases separating them. The germline V gene has CDR1 SGHTA and CDR2 FQGNSA. CDR3: CASSLAGGGWSNTGELFF. CDR3 sequence (DNA): TGTGCCAGCAGCTTAGCTGGGGGGGGCTGGTCGAACACCGGGGAGCTGTTTTTT.

The chain joins TRBV27 to TRBJ2-7; TRBD2 matches at 11 bases. CDR3 size: 15 residues. Germline-derived CDR1 and CDR2 are MNHEY and SMNVEV (reference sequence). Trimming cost V 5 bases and J 0 bases; bases outside gene matches: 3. CDR3 DNA sequence: TGTGCCAGCAGTCCCGGACTAGCGGGCTCCTACGAGCAGTACTTC. Translated: CASSPGLAGSYEQYF.

V is TRBV4-1 and J is TRBJ1-6; unclear D gene. Between the trimmed V and J ends, which lost 4 bases and 3 bases, there was a span of 10 bases. This CDR3 has 15 residues. Germline values: CDR1 MGHRA, CDR2 YSYEKL. As DNA, the CDR3 is TGCGCCAGCAGCCGCGACCACAGCTATAATTCACCCCTCCACTTT. Amino acid sequence: CASSRDHSYNSPLHF.

This clone was recorded once. The chain couples TRBV7-2 to TRBJ2-2, with TRBD1 as a possible D gene (5 bases). The CDR3 extends over 15 amino acids. The V gene lost 1 base and the J gene lost 1 base, with 7 bases spanning the gap. The germline CDR1 and CDR2 sequences are SGHTA and FQGNSA. The CDR3 protein is CASSLGQGNTGELFF. As DNA, the CDR3 is TGTGCCAGCAGCTTAGGCCAGGGGAACACCGGGGAGCTGTTTTTT.

The chain joins TRBV28 to TRBJ2-2; 12 nucleotides match TRBD2. Germline-derived CDR1 and CDR2 are MDHEN and SYDVKM. The V segment lost 8 bases and the J segment 4 bases; nucleotides outside the gene matches: 8. This CDR3 is built from 16 residues. CDR3 protein: CASGSGLAGLTGELFF. CDR3 nucleotides: TGTGCCAGCGGCTCCGGACTAGCGGGACTCACCGGGGAGCTGTTTTTT. The full variable domain, with the rest looked up from reference TRBV28 and TRBJ2-2, is DVKVTQSSRYLVKRTGEKVFLECVQDMDHENMFWYRQDPGLGLRLIYFSYDVKMKEKGDIPEGYSVSREKKERFSLILESASTNQTSMYLCASGSGLAGLTGELFFGEGSRLTVL.

The V and J genes are TRBV4-3 and TRBJ2-1; 9 nucleotides align to TRBD1. The CDR3 length is 14 residues. Per germline, CDR1 LGHNA and CDR2 YSLEER. With V trimmed by 4 bases and J by 4 bases, 2 bases remained unmatched. CDR3 sequence (DNA): TGCGCCAGCAGCCGGGACAGGGATTACAATGAGCAGTTCTTC. Translated, it gives CASSRDRDYNEQFF.

J is TRBJ1-6 and V is TRBV2; TRBD1 is a possible D gene (5 bases). This CDR3 region has 11 residues. CDR1 and CDR2 from the germline V gene are SNHLY and FYNNEI. V lost 4 bases to trimming and J lost 14 bases, with 9 bases between them. The chain's CDR3 is CASSGREALHF. In nucleotides, the CDR3 is TGTGCCAGCAGTGGCAGGGAGGCCCTCCACTTT.

The CDR3 coding sequence is TGTGCCAGCAGGCGAGGGGTTACCTACGAGCAGTACTTC. This gives the protein CASRRGVTYEQYF. The chain joins TRBV28 to TRBJ2-7; D may match TRBD1 or TRBD2 (5 bases each). Germline CDR1 and CDR2: MDHEN and SYDVKM. The CDR3 consists of 13 residues. V was clipped by 6 bases and J by 2 bases, with 11 bases between them.

The rearrangement uses TRBV20-1 and TRBJ2-3; 7 bases map to TRBD1. V shed 5 bases and J 9 bases; nucleotides not matched to a gene: 5. From germline, CDR1 is DFQATT and CDR2 SNEGSKA (reference sequence). CDR3 size: 11 residues. This CDR3 is CSAPQGVTQYF. As DNA, the CDR3 is TGCAGTGCTCCGCAGGGGGTCACGCAGTATTTT.

The genes are TRBV7-2 and TRBJ2-3; TRBD2 agrees at 10 bases. The germline CDR1 and CDR2 sequences are SGHTA and FQGNSA. Trimming removed 5 bases from V and 5 bases from J; junction bases left unmatched: 10. CDR3 size: 16 residues. The CDR3 nucleotides are TGTGCCAGCAGCCCAGTACTAGCGGGACCCGAAGATACGCAGTATTTT. This codes for CASSPVLAGPEDTQYF.

The chain recombines TRBV7-9 with TRBJ1-3; D possibly corresponds to TRBD1 (5 bases). CDR3 length: 15 amino acids. CDR1 and CDR2 from the germline V gene are SEHNR and FQNEAQ (reference sequence). V shed 4 bases and J shed 0 bases, with 10 bases lying between them. The CDR3 sequence is CASSSGGGSGNTIYF. The CDR3 DNA is TGTGCCAGCAGCTCCGGGGGGGGCTCTGGAAACACCATATATTTT.

V and J are TRBV4-2 and TRBJ2-2; 7 bases match TRBD2. There are 16 residues in the CDR3. Trimming removed 5 bases from V and 3 bases from J; junction bases left unmatched: 9. Germline loops: CDR1 LGHNA, CDR2 YNFKEQ. CDR3 DNA sequence: TGTGCCAGCAGCGGGCGGGGGAGTCTTGACACCGGGGAGCTGTTTTTT. Amino acid sequence: CASSGRGSLDTGELFF.

The chain has TRBV19 and TRBJ1-2, with 7 bases lining up with TRBD1. V lost 7 bases, J lost 3 bases, and 8 bases stayed unmatched. CDR1 and CDR2 from the germline V gene are LNHDA and SQIVND (reference sequence). This CDR3 contains 14 residues. The CDR3 DNA follows: TGTGCCAGTACCTCCGGACAGGCTCACTATGGCTACACCTTC. It yields the protein CASTSGQAHYGYTF.

The chain joins TRBV5-6 to TRBJ2-3; TRBD2 matches 11 bases. Germline V gives CDR1 SGHDT, CDR2 YYEEEE. The CDR3 spans 15 residues. The V gene end was trimmed by 0 bases and the J gene end by 6 bases; junction bases not matched to a gene: 3. CDR3 DNA: TGTGCCAGCAGCTTGGGGGCTAGCGGGAGGGATACGCAGTATTTT. This gives the protein CASSLGASGRDTQYF.

The rearrangement links TRBV2 to TRBJ2-1; TRBD2 matches at 10 bases. With 2 bases clipped from V and 9 bases from J, the junction kept 10 bases outside the gene matches. CDR3 length equals 16 residues. In germline, CDR1 is SNHLY, CDR2 FYNNEI. CDR3 sequence reads: CASSESALAGVGEQFF. The CDR3 coding sequence is TGTGCCAGCAGTGAATCGGCGCTAGCGGGAGTGGGTGAGCAGTTCTTC.